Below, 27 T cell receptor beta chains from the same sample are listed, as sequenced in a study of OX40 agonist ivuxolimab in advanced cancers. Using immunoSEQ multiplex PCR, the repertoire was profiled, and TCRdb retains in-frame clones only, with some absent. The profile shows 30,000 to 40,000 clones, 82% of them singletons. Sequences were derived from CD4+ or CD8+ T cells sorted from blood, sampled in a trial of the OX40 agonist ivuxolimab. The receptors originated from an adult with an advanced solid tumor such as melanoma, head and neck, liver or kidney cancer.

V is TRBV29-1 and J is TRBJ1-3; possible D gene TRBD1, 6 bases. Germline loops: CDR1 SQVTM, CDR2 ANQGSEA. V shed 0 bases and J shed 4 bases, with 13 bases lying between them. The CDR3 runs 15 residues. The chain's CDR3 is CSVEEGTNRGNTIYF. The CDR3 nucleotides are TGCAGCGTTGAAGAGGGGACAAATCGCGGAAACACCATATATTTT.

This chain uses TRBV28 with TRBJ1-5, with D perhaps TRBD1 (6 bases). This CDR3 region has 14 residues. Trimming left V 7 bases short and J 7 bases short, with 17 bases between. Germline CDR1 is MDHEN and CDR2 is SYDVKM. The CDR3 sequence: CASNEGGAGQPQHF. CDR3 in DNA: TGTGCCAGCAATGAGGGGGGGGCTGGACAGCCCCAGCATTTT.

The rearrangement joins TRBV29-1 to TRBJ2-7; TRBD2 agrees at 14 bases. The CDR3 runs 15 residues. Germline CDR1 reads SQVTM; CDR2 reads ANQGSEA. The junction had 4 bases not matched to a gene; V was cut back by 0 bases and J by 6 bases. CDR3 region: CSVEDGTSGSSEQYF. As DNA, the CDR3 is TGCAGCGTTGAAGATGGGACTAGCGGGAGTAGCGAGCAGTACTTC.

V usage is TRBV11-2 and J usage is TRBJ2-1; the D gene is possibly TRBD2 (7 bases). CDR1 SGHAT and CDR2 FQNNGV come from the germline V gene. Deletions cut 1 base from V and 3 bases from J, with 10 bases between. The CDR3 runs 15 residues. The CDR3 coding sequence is TGTGCCAGCAGCTTAGGGGAGGGGGTCTACAATGAGCAGTTCTTC. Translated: CASSLGEGVYNEQFF.

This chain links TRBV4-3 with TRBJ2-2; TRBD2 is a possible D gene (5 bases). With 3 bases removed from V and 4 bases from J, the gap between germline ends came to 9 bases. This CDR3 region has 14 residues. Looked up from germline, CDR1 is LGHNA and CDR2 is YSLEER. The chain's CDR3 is CASSHMGSTGELFF. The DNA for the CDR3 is TGCGCCAGCAGCCATATGGGGAGCACCGGGGAGCTGTTTTTT.

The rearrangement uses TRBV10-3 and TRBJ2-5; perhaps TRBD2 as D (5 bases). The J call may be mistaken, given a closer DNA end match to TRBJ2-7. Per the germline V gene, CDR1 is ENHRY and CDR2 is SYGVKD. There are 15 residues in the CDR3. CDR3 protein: CAISDPDGGSYEQYF. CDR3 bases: TGTGCCATCAGTGATCCGGACGGAGGCTCCTACGAGCAGTACTTC.

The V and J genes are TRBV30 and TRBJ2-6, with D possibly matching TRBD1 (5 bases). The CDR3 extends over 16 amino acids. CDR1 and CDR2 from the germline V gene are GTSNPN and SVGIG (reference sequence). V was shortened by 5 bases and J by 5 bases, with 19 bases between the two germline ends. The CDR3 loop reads CAWEPGRVFRANVLTF. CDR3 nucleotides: TGTGCCTGGGAACCCGGCAGGGTTTTTAGGGCCAACGTCCTGACTTTC.

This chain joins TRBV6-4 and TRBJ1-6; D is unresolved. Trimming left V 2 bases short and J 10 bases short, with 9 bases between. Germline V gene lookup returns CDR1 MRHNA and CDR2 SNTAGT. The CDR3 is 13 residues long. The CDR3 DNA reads TGTGCCAGCAGTGACAGGGTAGAGTCACCCCTCCACTTT. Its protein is CASSDRVESPLHF.

The CDR3 loop is CASRYETGNTEAFF. CDR3 DNA: TGTGCCAGCAGATATGAGACGGGAAACACTGAAGCTTTCTTT. The rearrangement uses TRBV7-9 and TRBJ1-1, with unresolved D. V lost 6 bases, J lost 2 bases, and 13 bases lay in between. CDR1 and CDR2 (germline): SEHNR, FQNEAQ (reference sequence). The CDR3 consists of 14 residues.

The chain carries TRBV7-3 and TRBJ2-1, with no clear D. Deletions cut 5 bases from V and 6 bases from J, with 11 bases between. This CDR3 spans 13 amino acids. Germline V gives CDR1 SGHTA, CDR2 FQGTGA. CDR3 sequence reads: CASSLRSVNEQFF. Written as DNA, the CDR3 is TGTGCCAGCAGCCTAAGGTCGGTCAATGAGCAGTTCTTC.

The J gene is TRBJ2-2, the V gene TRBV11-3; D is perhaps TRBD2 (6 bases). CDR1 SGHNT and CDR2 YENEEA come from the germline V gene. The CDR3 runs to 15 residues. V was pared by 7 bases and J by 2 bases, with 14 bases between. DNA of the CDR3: TGTGCCAGCACCCCCCATAGCGGAAACACCGGGGAGCTGTTTTTT. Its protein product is CASTPHSGNTGELFF. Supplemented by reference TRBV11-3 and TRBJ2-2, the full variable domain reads EAGVVQSPRYKIIEKKQPVAFWCNPISGHNTLYWYLQNLGQGPELLIRYENEEAVDDSQLPKDRFSAERLKGVDSTLKIQPAELGDSAVYLCASTPHSGNTGELFFGEGSRLTVL.

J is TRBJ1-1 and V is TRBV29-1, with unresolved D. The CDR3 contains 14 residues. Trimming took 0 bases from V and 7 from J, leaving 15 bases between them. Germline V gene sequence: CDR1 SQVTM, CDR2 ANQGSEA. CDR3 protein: CSVEDQGPQFEAFF. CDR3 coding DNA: TGCAGCGTTGAAGATCAAGGACCCCAGTTTGAAGCTTTCTTT.

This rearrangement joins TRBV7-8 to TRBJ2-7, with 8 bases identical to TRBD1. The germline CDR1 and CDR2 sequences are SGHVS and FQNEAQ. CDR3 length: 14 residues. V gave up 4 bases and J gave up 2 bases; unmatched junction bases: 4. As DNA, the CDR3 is TGTGCCAGCAGCTGGGACAGGATAACCTACGAGCAGTACTTC. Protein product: CASSWDRITYEQYF.

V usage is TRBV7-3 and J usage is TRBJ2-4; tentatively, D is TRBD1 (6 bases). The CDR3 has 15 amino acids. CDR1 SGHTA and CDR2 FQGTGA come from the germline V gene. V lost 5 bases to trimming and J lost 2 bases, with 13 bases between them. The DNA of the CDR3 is TGTGCCAGCAGCCAGGACAGAGACCCCAAAAACATTCAGTACTTC. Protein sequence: CASSQDRDPKNIQYF. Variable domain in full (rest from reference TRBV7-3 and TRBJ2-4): GAGVSQTPSNKVTEKGKYVELRCDPISGHTALYWYRQSLGQGPEFLIYFQGTGAADDSGLPNDRFFAVRPEGSVSTLKIQRTERGDSAVYLCASSQDRDPKNIQYFGAGTRLSVL.

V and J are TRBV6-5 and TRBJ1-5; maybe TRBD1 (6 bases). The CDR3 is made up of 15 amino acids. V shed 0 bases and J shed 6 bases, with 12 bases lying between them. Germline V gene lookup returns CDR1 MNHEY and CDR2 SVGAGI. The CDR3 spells CASSYSGGVGQPQHF. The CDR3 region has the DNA TGTGCCAGCAGTTACTCGGGGGGCGTGGGTCAGCCCCAGCATTTT.

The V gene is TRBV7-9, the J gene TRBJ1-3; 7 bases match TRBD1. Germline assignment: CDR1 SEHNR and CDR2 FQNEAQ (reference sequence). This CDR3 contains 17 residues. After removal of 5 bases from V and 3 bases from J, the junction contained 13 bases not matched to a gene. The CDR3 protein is CASSQIPGTADGNTIYF. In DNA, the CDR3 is TGTGCCAGCAGCCAGATACCAGGGACAGCCGATGGAAACACCATATATTTT.

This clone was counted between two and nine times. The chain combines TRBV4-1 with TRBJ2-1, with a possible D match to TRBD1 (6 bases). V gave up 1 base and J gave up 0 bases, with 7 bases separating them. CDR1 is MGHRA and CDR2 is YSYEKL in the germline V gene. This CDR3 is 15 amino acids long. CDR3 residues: CASSQVGGSYNEQFF. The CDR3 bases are TGCGCCAGCAGCCAAGTAGGGGGCTCCTACAATGAGCAGTTCTTC.

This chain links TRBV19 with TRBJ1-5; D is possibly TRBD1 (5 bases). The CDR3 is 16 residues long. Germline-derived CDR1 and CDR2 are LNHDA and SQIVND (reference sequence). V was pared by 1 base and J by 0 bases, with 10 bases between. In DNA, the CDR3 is TGTGCCAGTAGTATAGTGGGGGGGTCTAGCAATCAGCCCCAGCATTTT. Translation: CASSIVGGSSNQPQHF.

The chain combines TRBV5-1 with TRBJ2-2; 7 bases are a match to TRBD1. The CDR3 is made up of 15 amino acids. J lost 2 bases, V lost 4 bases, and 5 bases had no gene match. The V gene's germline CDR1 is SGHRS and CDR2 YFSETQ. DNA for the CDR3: TGCGCCAGCAGCCAAACAGGGGATAACACCGGGGAGCTGTTTTTT. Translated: CASSQTGDNTGELFF.

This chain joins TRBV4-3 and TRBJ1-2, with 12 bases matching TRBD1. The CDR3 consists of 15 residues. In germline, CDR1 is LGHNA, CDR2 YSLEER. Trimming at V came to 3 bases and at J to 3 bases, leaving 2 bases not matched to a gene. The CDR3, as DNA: TGCGCCAGCAGCCAGGGGACAGGGGGCTACTATGGCTACACCTTC. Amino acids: CASSQGTGGYYGYTF.

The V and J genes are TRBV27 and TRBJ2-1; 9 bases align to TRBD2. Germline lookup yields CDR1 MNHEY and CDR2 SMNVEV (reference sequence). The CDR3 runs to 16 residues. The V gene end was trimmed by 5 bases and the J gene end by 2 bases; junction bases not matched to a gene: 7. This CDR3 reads CASSPLAGAPYNEQFF. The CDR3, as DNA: TGTGCCAGCAGTCCATTAGCGGGGGCCCCCTACAATGAGCAGTTCTTC.

CDR3 sequence reads: CASSSELRTNEKLFF. CDR3 bases: TGCGCCAGCAGCTCGGAGCTAAGAACTAATGAAAAACTGTTTTTT. The V and J genes are TRBV5-1 and TRBJ1-4, with unresolved D. Germline loops: CDR1 SGHRS, CDR2 YFSETQ. The CDR3 extends over 15 amino acids. The V end lost 3 bases, the J end lost 1 base, and 10 bases lay between the germline ends.

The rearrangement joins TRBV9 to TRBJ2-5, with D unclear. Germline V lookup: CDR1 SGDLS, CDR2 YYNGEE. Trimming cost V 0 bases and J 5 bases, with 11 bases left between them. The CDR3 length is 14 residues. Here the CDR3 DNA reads TGTGCCAGCAGCGTAGGGACCTCCTCGGAGACCCAGTACTTC. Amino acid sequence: CASSVGTSSETQYF.

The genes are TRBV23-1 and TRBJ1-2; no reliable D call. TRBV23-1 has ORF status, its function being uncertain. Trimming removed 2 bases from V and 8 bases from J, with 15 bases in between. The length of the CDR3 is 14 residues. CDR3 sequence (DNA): TGCGCCAGCAGTCAAAGTAGTCTGGGGAACGGCTACACCTTC. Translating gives CASSQSSLGNGYTF.

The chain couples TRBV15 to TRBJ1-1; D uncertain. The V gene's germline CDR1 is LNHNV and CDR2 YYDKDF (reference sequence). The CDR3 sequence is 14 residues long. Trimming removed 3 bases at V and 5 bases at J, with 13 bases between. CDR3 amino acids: CATSSGGRDTEAFF. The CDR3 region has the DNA TGTGCCACCAGCAGTGGAGGGCGGGATACTGAAGCTTTCTTT.

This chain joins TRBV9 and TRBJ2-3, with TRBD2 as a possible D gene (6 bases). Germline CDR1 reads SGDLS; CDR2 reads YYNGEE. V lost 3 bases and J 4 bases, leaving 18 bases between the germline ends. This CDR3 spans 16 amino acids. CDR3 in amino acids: CASSAGTLIYADTQYF. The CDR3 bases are TGTGCCAGCAGCGCCGGGACTCTGATTTATGCAGATACGCAGTATTTT.

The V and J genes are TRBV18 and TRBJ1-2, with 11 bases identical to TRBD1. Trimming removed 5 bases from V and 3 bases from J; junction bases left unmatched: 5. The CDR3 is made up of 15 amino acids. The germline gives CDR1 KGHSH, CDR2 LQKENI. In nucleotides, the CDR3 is TGTGCCAGCTCAACTACGGGACAGGGGGACTATGGCTACACCTTC. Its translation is CASSTTGQGDYGYTF.